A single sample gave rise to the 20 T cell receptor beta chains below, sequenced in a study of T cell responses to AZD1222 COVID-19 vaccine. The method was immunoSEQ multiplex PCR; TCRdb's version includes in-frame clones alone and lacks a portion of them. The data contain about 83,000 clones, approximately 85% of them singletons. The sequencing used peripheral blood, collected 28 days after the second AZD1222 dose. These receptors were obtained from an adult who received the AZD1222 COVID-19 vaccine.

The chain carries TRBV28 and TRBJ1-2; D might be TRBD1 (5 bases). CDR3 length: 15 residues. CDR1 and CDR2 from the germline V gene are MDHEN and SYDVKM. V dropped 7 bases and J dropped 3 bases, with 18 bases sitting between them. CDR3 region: CASKPASTGDYGYTF. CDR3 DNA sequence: TGTGCCAGCAAGCCCGCTTCCACAGGAGACTATGGCTACACCTTC.

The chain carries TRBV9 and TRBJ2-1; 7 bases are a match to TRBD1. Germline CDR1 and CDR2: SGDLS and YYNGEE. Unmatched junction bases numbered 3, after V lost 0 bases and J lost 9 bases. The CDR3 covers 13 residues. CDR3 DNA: TGTGCCAGCAGCGTAGCTGGGGACAGTGAGCAGTTCTTC. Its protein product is CASSVAGDSEQFF.

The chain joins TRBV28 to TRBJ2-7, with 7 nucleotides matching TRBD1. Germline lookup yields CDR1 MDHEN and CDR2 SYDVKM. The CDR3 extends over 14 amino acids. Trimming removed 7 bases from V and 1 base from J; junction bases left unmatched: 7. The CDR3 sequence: CASTSYRGSYEQYF. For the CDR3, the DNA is TGTGCCAGCACATCCTACAGGGGTTCCTACGAGCAGTACTTC.

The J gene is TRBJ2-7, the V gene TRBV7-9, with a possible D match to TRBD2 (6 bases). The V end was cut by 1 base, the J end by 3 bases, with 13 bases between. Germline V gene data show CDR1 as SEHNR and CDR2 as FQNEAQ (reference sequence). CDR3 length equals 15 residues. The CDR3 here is CASSLDSGVDYEQYF. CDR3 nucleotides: TGTGCCAGCAGCTTAGATAGCGGCGTCGACTACGAGCAGTACTTC.

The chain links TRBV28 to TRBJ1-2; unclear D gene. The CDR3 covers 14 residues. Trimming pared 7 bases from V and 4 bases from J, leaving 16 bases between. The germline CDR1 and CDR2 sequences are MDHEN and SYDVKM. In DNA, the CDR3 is TGTGCCAGCACCCTGACATCGGCGGGCTATGGCTACACCTTC. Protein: CASTLTSAGYGYTF.

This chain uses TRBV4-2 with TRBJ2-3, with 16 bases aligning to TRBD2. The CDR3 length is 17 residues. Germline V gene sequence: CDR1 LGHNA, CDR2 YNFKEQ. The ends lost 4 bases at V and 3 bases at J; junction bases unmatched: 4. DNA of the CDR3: TGTGCCAGCAGCCCAGGGACTAGCGGGAGGGAAACAGATACGCAGTATTTT. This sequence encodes CASSPGTSGRETDTQYF.

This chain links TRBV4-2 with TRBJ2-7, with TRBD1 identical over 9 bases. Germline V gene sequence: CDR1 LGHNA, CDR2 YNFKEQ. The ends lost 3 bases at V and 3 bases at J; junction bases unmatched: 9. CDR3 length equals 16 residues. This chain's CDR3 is CASSQATQGAGYEQYF. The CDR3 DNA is TGTGCCAGCAGCCAGGCGACACAGGGGGCGGGCTACGAGCAGTACTTC.

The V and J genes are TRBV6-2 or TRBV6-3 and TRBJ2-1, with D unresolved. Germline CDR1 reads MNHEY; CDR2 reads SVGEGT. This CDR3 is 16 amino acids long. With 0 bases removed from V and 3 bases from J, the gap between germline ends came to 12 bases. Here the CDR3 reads CASSYSTGVIYNEQFF. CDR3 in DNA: TGTGCCAGCAGTTACTCCACCGGAGTCATCTACAATGAGCAGTTCTTC.

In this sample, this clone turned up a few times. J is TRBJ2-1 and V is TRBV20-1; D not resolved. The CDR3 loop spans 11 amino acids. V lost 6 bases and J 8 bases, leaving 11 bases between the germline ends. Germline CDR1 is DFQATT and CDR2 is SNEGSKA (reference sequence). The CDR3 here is CSATPFDEQFF. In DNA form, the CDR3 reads TGCAGTGCCACTCCCTTCGATGAGCAGTTCTTC.

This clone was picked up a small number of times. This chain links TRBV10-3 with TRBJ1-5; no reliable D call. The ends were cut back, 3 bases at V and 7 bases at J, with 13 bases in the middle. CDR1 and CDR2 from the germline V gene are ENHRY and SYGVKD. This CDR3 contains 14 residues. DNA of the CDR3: TGTGCCATCAGTGACCTGGAGGGTGGGCAGCCCCAGCATTTT. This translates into CAISDLEGGQPQHF.

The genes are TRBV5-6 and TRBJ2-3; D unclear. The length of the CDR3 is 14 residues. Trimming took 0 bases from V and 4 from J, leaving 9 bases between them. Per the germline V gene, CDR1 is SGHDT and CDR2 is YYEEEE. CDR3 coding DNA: TGTGCCAGCAGCTTGGACAGTACCTCAGATACGCAGTATTTT. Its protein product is CASSLDSTSDTQYF.

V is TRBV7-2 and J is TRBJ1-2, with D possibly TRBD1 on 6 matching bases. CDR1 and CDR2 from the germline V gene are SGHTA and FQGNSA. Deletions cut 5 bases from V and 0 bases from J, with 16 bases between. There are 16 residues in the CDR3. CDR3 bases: TGTGCCAGCAGCCCCCGAAGACAGGCAACTAACTATGGCTACACCTTC. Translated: CASSPRRQATNYGYTF.

For the CDR3, the DNA is TGTGCCAGCAGCTTAGACCACAATGAGCAGTTCTTC. Its protein product is CASSLDHNEQFF. The chain uses TRBV7-9 and TRBJ2-1; D ambiguous. V lost 1 base, J lost 5 bases, and 3 bases lay in between. The CDR3 sequence is 12 residues long. Looked up from germline, CDR1 is SEHNR and CDR2 is FQNEAQ (reference sequence).

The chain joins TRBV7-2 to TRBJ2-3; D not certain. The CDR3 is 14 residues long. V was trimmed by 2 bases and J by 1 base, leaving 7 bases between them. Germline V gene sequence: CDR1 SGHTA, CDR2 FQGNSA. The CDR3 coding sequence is TGTGCCAGCAGCTTACCGCCCGGCACAGATACGCAGTATTTT. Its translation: CASSLPPGTDTQYF. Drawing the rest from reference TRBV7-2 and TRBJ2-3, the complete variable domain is GAGVSQSPSNKVTEKGKDVELRCDPISGHTALYWYRQSLGQGLEFLIYFQGNSAPDKSGLPSDRFSAERTGGSVSTLTIQRTQQEDSAVYLCASSLPPGTDTQYFGPGTRLTVL.

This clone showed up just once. The CDR3 here is CASSDPGGLVTQYF. CDR3 DNA sequence: TGTGCCAGCAGTGATCCCGGAGGACTAGTGACCCAGTACTTC. The gene calls are TRBV25-1 and TRBJ2-5; 7 nucleotides agree with TRBD2. Trimming cost V 3 bases and J 7 bases; bases outside gene matches: 8. This CDR3 is built from 14 residues. Germline assignment: CDR1 MGHDK and CDR2 SYGVNS.

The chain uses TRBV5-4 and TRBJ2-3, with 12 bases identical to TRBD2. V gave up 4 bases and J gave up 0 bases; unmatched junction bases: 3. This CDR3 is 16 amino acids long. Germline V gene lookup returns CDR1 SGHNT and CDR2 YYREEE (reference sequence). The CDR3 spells CASSKGTSGSTDTQYF. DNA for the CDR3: TGTGCCAGCAGCAAAGGGACTAGCGGGAGCACAGATACGCAGTATTTT.

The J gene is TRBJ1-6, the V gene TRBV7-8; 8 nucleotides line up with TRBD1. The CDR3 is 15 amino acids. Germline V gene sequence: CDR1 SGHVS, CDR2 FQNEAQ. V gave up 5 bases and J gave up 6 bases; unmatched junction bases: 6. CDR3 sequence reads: CASSLRTGINSPLHF. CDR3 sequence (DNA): TGTGCCAGCAGCCTGCGGACAGGGATTAATTCACCCCTCCACTTT.

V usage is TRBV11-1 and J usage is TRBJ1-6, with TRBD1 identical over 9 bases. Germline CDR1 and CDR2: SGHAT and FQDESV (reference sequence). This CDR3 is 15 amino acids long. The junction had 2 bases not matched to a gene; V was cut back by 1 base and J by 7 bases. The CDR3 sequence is CASSLVGQGNSPLHF. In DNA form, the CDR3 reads TGTGCCAGCAGCTTAGTCGGACAGGGGAATTCACCCCTCCACTTT.

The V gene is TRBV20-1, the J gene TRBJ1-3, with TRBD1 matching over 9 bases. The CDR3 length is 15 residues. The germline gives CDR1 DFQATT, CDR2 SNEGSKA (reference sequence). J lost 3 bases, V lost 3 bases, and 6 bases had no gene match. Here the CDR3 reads CSASQTGGIGNTIYF. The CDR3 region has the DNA TGCAGTGCTAGTCAAACAGGGGGCATTGGAAACACCATATATTTT.

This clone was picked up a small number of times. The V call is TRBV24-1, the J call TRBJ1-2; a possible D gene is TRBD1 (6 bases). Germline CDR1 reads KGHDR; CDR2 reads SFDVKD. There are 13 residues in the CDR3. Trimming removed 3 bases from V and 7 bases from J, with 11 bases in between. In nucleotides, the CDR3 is TGTGCCACCAGTGATCGGACAGTTAGTGGCTACACCTTC. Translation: CATSDRTVSGYTF.